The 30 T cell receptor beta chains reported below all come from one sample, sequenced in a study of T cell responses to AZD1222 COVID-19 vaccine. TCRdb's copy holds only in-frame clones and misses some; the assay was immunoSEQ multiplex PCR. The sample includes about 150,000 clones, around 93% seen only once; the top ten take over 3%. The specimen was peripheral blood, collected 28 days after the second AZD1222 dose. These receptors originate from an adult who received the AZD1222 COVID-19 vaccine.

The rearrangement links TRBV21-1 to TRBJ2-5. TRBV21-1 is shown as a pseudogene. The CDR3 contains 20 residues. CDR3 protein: CASSKVFSVGRAESQETQYF. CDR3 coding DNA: TGTGCCAGCAGCAAAGTATTTTCGGTTGGTCGAGCAGAGAGTCAAGAGACCCAGTACTTC.

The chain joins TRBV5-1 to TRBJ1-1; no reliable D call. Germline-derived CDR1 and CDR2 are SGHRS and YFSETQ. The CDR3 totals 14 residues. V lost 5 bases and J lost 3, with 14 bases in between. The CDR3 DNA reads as TGCGCCAGCAGGCGGGGAATTGTGGACACTGAAGCTTTCTTT. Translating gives CASRRGIVDTEAFF.

CDR3 sequence reads: CASSQGRSGEKLFF. As DNA, the CDR3 is TGTGCCAGCAGCCAGGGACGGTCGGGTGAAAAACTGTTTTTT. The chain couples TRBV7-2 to TRBJ1-4; the D gene is possibly TRBD1 (5 bases). Deletions cut 5 bases from V and 7 bases from J, with 14 bases between. The CDR3 extends over 14 amino acids. The germline gives CDR1 SGHTA, CDR2 FQGNSA.

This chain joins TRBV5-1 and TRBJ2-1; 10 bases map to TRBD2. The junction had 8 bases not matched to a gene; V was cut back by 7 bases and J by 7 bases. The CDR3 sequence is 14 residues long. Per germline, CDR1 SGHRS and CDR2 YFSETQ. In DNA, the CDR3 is TGCGCCAGCCGAGCGGGAGGGCCTCAGAATGAGCAGTTCTTC. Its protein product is CASRAGGPQNEQFF.

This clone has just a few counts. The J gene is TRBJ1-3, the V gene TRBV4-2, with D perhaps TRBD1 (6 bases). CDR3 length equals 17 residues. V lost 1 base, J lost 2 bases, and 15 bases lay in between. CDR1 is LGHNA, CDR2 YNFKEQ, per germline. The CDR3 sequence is CASSQGNRVSAGNTIYF. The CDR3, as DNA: TGTGCCAGCAGCCAAGGAAACAGGGTCTCGGCTGGAAACACCATATATTTT.

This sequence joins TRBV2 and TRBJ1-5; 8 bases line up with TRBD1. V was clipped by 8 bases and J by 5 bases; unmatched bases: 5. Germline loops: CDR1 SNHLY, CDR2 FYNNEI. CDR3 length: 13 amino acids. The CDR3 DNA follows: TGTGCCAGCCAGGACAGGGTCTATCAGCCCCAGCATTTT. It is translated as CASQDRVYQPQHF.

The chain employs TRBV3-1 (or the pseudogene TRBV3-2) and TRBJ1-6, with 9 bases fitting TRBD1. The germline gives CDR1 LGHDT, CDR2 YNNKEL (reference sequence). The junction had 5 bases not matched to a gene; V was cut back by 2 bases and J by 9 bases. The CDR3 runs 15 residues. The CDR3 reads CASSQPQGASSPLHF. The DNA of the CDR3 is TGTGCCAGCAGCCAACCACAGGGGGCCTCTTCACCCCTCCACTTT.

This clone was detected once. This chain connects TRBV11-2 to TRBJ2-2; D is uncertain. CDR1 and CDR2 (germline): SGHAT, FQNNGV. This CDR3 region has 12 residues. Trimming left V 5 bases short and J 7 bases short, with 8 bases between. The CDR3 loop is CASSVRFGELFF. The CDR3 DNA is TGTGCCAGCAGCGTACGGTTCGGGGAGCTGTTTTTT.

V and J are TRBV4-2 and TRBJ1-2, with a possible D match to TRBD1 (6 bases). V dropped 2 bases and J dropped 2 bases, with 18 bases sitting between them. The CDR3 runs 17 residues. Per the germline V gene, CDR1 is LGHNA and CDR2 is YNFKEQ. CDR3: CASSQTADRLANYGYTF. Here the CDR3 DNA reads TGTGCCAGCAGCCAAACGGCCGACAGGCTCGCGAACTATGGCTACACCTTC.

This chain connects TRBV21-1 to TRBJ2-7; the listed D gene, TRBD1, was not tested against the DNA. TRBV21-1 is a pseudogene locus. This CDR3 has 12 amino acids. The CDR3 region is CAIGAPNYEQYF. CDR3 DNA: TGTGCCATTGGGGCTCCTAACTACGAGCAGTACTTC.

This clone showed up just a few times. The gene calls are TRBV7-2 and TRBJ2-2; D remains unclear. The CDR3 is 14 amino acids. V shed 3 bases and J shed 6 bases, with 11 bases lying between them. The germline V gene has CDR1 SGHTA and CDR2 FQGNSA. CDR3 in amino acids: CASSFFMGAGELFF. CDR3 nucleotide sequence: TGTGCCAGCAGCTTCTTCATGGGCGCCGGGGAGCTGTTTTTT.

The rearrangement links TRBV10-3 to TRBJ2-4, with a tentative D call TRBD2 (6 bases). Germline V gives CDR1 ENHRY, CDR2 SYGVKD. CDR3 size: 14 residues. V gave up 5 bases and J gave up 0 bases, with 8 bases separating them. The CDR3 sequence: CAISPGLAKNIQYF. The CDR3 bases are TGTGCCATCAGTCCGGGACTAGCCAAAAACATTCAGTACTTC.

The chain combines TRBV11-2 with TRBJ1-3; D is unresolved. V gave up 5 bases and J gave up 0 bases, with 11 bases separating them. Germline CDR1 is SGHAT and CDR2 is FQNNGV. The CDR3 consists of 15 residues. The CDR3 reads CASSTGLNSGNTIYF. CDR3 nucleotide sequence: TGTGCCAGCAGCACCGGACTGAACTCTGGAAACACCATATATTTT. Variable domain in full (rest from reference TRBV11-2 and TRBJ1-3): EAGVAQSPRYKIIEKRQSVAFWCNPISGHATLYWYQQILGQGPKLLIQFQNNGVVDDSQLPKDRFSAERLKGVDSTLKIQPAKLEDSAVYLCASSTGLNSGNTIYFGEGSWLTVV.

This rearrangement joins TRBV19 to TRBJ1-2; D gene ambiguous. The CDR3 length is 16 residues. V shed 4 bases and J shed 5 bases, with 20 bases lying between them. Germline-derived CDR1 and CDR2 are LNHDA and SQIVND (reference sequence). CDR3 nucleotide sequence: TGTGCCAGTAGTACGACAAACAGTGACACGGCTTATGGCTACACCTTC. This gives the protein CASSTTNSDTAYGYTF.

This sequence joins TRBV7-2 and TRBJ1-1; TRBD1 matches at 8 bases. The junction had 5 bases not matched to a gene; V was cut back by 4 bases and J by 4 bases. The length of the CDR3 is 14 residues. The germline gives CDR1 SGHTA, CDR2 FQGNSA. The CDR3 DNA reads TGTGCCAGCAGCTGGAACACAGGGGGCACTGAAGCTTTCTTT. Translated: CASSWNTGGTEAFF.

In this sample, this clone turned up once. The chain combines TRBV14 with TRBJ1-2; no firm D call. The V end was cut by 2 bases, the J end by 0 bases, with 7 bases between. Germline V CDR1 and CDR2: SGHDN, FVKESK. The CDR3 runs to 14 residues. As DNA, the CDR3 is TGTGCCAGCAGCCAAAGCGGGGCTAACTATGGCTACACCTTC. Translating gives CASSQSGANYGYTF. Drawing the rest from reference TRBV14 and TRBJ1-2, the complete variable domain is EAGVTQFPSHSVIEKGQTVTLRCDPISGHDNLYWYRRVMGKEIKFLLHFVKESKQDESGMPNNRFLAERTGGTYSTLKVQPAELEDSGVYFCASSQSGANYGYTFGSGTRLTVV.

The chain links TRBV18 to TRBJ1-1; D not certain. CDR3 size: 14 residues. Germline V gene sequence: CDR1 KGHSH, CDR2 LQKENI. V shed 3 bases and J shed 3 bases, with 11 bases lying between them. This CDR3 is CASSPTMQDTEAFF. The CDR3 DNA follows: TGTGCCAGCTCACCGACAATGCAAGACACTGAAGCTTTCTTT.

Here the CDR3 reads CASSLQLQSTNEKLFF. CDR3 DNA sequence: TGTGCCAGCAGCTTACAGCTCCAATCAACTAATGAAAAACTGTTTTTT. This rearrangement joins TRBV5-6 to TRBJ1-4; D unresolved. V dropped 2 bases and J dropped 0 bases, with 11 bases sitting between them. Germline loops: CDR1 SGHDT, CDR2 YYEEEE. There are 16 residues in the CDR3. The whole variable domain, remainder taken from reference TRBV5-6 and TRBJ1-4, is DAGVTQSPTHLIKTRGQQVTLRCSPKSGHDTVSWYQQALGQGPQFIFQYYEEEERQRGNFPDRFSGHQFPNYSSELNVNALLLGDSALYLCASSLQLQSTNEKLFFGSGTQLSVL.

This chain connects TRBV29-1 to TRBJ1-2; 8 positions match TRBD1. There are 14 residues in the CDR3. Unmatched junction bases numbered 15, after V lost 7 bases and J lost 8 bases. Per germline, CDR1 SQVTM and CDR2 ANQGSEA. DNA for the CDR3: TGCAGCGCGGGGAGTAACAGGGGGGAGGGCGGCTACACCTTC. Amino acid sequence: CSAGSNRGEGGYTF.

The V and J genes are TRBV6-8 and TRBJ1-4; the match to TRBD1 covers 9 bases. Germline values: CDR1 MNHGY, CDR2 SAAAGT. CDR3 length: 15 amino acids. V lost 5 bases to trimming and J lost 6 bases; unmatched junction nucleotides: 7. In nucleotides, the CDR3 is TGTGCCAGCAGTCAAACAGGGGGCGCGCATGAAAAACTGTTTTTT. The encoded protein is CASSQTGGAHEKLFF.

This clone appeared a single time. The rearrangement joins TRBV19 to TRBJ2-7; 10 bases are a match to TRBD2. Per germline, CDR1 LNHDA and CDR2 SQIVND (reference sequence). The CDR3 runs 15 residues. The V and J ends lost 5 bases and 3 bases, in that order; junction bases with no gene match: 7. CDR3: CASSQSGGARYEQYF. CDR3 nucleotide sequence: TGTGCCAGTAGTCAAAGCGGGGGGGCTCGCTACGAGCAGTACTTC.

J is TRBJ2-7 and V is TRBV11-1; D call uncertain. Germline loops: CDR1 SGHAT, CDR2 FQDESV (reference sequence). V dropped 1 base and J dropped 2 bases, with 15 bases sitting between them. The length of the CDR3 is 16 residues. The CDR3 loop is CASSLVATPRTYEQYF. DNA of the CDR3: TGTGCCAGCAGCTTAGTTGCGACACCCCGAACCTACGAGCAGTACTTC.

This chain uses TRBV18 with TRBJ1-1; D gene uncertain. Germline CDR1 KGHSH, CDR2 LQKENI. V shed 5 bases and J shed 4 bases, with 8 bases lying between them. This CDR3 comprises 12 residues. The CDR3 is CASSGSGTEAFF. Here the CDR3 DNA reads TGTGCCAGCTCAGGTTCCGGCACTGAAGCTTTCTTT. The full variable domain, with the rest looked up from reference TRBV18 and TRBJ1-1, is NAGVMQNPRHLVRRRGQEARLRCSPMKGHSHVYWYRQLPEEGLKFMVYLQKENIIDESGMPKERFSAEFPKEGPSILRIQQVVRGDSAAYFCASSGSGTEAFFGQGTRLTVV.

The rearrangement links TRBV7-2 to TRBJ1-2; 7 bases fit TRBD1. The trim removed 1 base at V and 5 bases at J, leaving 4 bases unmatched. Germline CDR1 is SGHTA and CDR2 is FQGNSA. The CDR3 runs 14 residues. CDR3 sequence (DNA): TGTGCCAGCAGCTTAGAGGGGGCAAGGTATGGCTACACCTTC. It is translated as CASSLEGARYGYTF.

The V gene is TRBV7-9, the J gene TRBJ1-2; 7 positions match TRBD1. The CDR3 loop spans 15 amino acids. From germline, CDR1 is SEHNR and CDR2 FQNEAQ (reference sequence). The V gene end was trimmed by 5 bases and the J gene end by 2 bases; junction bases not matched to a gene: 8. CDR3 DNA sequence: TGTGCCAGCAGCCTAACGGTGGGACAGAACTATGGCTACACCTTC. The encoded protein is CASSLTVGQNYGYTF.

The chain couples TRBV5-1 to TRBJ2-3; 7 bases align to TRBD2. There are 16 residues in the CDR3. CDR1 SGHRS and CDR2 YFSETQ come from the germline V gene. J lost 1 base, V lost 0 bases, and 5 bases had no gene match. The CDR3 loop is CASSLALGRGTDTQYF. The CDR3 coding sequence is TGCGCCAGCAGCTTGGCACTTGGGAGGGGCACAGATACGCAGTATTTT. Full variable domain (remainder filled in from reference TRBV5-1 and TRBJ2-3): KAGVTQTPRYLIKTRGQQVTLSCSPISGHRSVSWYQQTPGQGLQFLFEYFSETQRNKGNFPGRFSGRQFSNSRSEMNVSTLELGDSALYLCASSLALGRGTDTQYFGPGTRLTVL.

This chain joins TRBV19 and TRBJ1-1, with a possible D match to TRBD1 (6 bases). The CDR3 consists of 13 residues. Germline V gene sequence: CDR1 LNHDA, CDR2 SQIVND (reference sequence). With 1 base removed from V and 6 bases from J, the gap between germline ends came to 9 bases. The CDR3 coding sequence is TGTGCCAGTAGTATAGTTGGGGGCCCTGAAGCTTTCTTT. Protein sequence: CASSIVGGPEAFF.

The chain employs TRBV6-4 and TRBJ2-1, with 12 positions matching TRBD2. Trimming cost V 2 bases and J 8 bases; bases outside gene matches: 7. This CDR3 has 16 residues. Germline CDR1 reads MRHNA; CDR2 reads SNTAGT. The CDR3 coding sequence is TGTGCCAGCAGTGACGCCGGGACTAGCGGGTTCGATGAGCAGTTCTTC. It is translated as CASSDAGTSGFDEQFF.

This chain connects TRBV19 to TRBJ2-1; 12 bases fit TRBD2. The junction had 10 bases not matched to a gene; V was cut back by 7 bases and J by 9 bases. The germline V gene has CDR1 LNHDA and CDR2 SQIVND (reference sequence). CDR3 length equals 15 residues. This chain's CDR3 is CASNELAGGASEQFF. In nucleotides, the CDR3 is TGTGCCAGTAATGAGCTAGCGGGAGGGGCGAGTGAGCAGTTCTTC. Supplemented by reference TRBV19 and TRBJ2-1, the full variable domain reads DGGITQSPKYLFRKEGQNVTLSCEQNLNHDAMYWYRQDPGQGLRLIYYSQIVNDFQKGDIAEGYSVSREKKESFPLTVTSAQKNPTAFYLCASNELAGGASEQFFGPGTRLTVL.

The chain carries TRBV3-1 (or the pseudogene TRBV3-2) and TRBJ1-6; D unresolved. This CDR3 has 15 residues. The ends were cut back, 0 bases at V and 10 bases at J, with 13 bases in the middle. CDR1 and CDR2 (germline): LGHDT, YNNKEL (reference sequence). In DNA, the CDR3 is TGTGCCAGCAGCCAAGATGCAGTCCTTTACTCACCCCTCCACTTT. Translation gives CASSQDAVLYSPLHF.